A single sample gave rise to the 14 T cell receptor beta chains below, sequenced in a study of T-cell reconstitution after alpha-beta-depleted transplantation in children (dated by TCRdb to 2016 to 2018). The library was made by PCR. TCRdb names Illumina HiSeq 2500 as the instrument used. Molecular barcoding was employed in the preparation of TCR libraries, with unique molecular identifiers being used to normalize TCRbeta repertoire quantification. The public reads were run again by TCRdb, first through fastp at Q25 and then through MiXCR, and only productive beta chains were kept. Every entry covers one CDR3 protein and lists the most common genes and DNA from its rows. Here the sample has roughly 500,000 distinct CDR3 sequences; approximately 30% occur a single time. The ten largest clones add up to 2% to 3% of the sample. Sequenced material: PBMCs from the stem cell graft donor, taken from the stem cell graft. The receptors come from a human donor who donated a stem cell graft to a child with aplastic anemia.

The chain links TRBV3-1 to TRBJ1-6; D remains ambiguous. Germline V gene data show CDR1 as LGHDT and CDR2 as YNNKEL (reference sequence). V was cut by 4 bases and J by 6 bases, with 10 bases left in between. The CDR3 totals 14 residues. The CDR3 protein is CASSRQNCNSPLHF. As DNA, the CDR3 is TGTGCCAGCAGCCGGCAGAACTGTAATTCACCCCTCCACTTT.

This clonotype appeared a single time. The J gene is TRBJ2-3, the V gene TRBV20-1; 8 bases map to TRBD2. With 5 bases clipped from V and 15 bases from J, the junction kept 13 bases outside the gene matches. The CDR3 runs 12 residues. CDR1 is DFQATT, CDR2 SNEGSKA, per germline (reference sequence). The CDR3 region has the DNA TGCAGTGCTCTTAGGATAGCGGGACTCAATTATTTT. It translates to CSALRIAGLNYF.

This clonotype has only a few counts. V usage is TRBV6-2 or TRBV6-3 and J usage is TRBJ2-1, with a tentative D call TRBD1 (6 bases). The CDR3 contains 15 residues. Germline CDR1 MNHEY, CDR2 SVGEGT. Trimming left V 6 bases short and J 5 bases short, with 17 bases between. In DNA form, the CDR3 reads TGTGCCAGCAGGAACCTAGGGGACAATAACAATGAGCAGTTCTTC. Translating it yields CASRNLGDNNNEQFF.

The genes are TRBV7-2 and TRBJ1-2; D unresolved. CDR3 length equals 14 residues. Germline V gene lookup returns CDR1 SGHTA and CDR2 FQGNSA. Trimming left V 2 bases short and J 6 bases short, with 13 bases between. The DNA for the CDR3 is TGTGCCAGCAGCTTATTATCCCAGCGCAATGGCTACACCTTC. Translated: CASSLLSQRNGYTF.

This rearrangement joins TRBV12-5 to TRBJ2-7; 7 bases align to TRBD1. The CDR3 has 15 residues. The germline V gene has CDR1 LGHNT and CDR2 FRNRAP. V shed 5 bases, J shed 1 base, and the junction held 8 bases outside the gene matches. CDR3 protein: CASGEGPGGSYEQYV. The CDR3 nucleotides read TGTGCTAGTGGTGAGGGTCCAGGGGGATCCTACGAGCAGTACGTC.

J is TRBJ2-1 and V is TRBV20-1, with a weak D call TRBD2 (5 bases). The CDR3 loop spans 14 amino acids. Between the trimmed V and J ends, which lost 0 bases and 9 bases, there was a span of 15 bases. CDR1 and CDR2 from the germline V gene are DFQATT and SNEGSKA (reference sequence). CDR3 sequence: CSARDRGGISEQFF. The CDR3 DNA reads TGCAGTGCTAGAGATCGGGGTGGGATCTCTGAGCAGTTCTTC.

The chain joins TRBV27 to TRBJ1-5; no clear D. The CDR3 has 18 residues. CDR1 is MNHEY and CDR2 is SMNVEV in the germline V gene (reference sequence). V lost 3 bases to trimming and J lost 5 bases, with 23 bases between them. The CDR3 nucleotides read TGTGCCAGCAGTTTCTCCGGAGGGCGAGGGAGGGTTGATCAGCCCCAGCATTTT. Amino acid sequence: CASSFSGGRGRVDQPQHF.

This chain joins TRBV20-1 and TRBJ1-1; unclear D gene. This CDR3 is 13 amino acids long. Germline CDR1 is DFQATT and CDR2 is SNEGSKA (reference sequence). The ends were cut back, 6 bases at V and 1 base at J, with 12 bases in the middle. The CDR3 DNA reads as TGCAGTGCCATTAGGGTGCAGAACACTGAAGCTTTCTTT. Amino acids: CSAIRVQNTEAFF.

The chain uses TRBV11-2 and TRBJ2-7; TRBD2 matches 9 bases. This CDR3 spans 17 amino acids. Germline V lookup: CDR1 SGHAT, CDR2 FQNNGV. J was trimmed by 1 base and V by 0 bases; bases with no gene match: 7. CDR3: CASSLEVSGSGSYEQYF. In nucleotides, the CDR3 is TGTGCCAGCAGCTTAGAGGTTAGCGGGAGCGGGTCCTACGAGCAGTACTTC.

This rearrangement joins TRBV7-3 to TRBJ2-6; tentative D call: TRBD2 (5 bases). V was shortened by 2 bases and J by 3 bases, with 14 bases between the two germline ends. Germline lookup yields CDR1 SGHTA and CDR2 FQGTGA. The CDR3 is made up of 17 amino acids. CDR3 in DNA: TGTGCCAGCAGCTTATCCCCTACTAGGAGTGGGGCCAACGTCCTGACTTTC. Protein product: CASSLSPTRSGANVLTF.

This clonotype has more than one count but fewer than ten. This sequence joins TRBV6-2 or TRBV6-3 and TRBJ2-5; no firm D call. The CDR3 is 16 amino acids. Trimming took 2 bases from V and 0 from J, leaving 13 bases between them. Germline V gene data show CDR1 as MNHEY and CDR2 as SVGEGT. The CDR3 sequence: CASSYGIIPYQETQYF. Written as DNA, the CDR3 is TGTGCCAGCAGTTACGGAATCATCCCCTACCAAGAGACCCAGTACTTC.

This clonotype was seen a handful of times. CDR3 bases: TGTGCCAGCACCGGGACAGGGGGCGCCGGGGAGCTGTTTTTT. Translation gives CASTGTGGAGELFF. V and J are TRBV27 and TRBJ2-2, with 12 bases matching TRBD1. Germline CDR1 and CDR2: MNHEY and SMNVEV (reference sequence). This CDR3 has 14 residues. V lost 7 bases to trimming and J lost 6 bases; unmatched junction nucleotides: 3.

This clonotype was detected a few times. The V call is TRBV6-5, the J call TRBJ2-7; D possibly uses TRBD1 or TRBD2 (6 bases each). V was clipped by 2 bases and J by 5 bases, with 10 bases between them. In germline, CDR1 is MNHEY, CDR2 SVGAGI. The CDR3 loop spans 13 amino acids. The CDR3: CASSYGGQDEQYF. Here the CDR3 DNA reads TGTGCCAGCAGTTACGGGGGGCAGGACGAGCAGTACTTC.

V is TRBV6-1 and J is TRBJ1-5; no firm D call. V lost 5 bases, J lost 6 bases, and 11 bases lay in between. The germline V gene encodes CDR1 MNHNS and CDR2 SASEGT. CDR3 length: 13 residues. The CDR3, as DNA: TGTGCCAGCAGTTTAGCTGCTTCTCAGCCCCAGCATTTT. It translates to CASSLAASQPQHF.